The 19 T cell receptor beta chains below were found in one sample sequenced in a study of shared clonotypes between healthy human individuals (TCRdb year 2020). Receptor libraries were prepared by the immunoSEQ multiplex PCR assay. Not all clones reach the TCRdb copy of this immuneACCESS table, which keeps in-frame sequences only. Checked studies attribute under half of the gap to unresolved V genes and leave the rest unexplained. The sample records around 200,000 clones, over 85% of which are singletons. The ten largest account for about 0.067% of the sample. The material sequenced was naive CD4+ T cells sorted from blood. The cell subset or site label, read with the paper, signifies: CD45RA+ positively selected. These receptors were collected from a woman aged 25 to 45 in good health.

This chain connects TRBV7-2 to TRBJ1-5, with D perhaps TRBD1 (5 bases). Trimming took off 5 bases at V and 0 bases at J, with 17 bases between the two ends. Germline V gives CDR1 SGHTA, CDR2 FQGNSA. The CDR3 contains 17 residues. CDR3 in DNA: TGTGCCAGCAGCCAGAGATTCGGGACCTATAGCAATCAGCCCCAGCATTTT. As protein: CASSQRFGTYSNQPQHF.

The rearrangement joins TRBV28 to TRBJ1-2, with D hard to call. Germline CDR1 MDHEN, CDR2 SYDVKM. V was pared by 6 bases and J by 1 base, with 15 bases between. The CDR3 contains 15 residues. The CDR3 sequence is CASSLGGSLNYGYTF. CDR3 DNA sequence: TGTGCCAGCAGCCTCGGCGGCAGTCTTAACTATGGCTACACCTTC.

The V call is TRBV28, the J call TRBJ2-2, with TRBD2 matching over 9 bases. The germline V gene encodes CDR1 MDHEN and CDR2 SYDVKM. The CDR3 loop spans 15 amino acids. With V trimmed by 3 bases and J by 5 bases, 4 bases remained unmatched. For the CDR3, the DNA is TGTGCCAGCAGTTTGGAGCTAGCGGGGACCGGGGAGCTGTTTTTT. It specifies CASSLELAGTGELFF.

The rearrangement links TRBV13 to TRBJ2-2; 7 positions agree with TRBD2. This CDR3 has 14 residues. CDR1 PRHDT and CDR2 FYEKMQ come from the germline V gene (reference sequence). Trimming cost V 3 bases and J 4 bases; bases outside gene matches: 2. The CDR3 DNA reads as TGTGCCAGCAGCTTGGGGGGGATCACCGGGGAGCTGTTTTTT. It yields the protein CASSLGGITGELFF. The whole variable domain, filled in from reference TRBV13 and TRBJ2-2, reads AAGVIQSPRHLIKEKRETATLKCYPIPRHDTVYWYQQGPGQDPQFLISFYEKMQSDKGSIPDRFSAQQFSDYHSELNMSSLELGDSALYFCASSLGGITGELFFGEGSRLTVL.

The J gene is TRBJ2-5, the V gene TRBV28; 7 bases match TRBD1. J lost 1 base, V lost 6 bases, and 2 bases had no gene match. This CDR3 is 13 amino acids long. Per germline, CDR1 MDHEN and CDR2 SYDVKM. CDR3 in DNA: TGTGCCAGCAGCCGGGACAGCCAAGAGACCCAGTACTTC. Its translation: CASSRDSQETQYF.

This chain links TRBV9 with TRBJ2-5; 10 bases map to TRBD2. The J call may be wrong; the DNA end is better matched by TRBJ2-7. Germline assignment: CDR1 SGDLS and CDR2 YYNGEE. The CDR3 has 15 amino acids. CDR3 sequence reads: CASSAQAGGPYEQYF. The CDR3 DNA reads TGTGCCAGCAGCGCGCAAGCGGGAGGGCCCTACGAGCAGTACTTC.

V and J are TRBV7-8 and TRBJ1-2; 12 bases fit TRBD1. The CDR3 spans 15 residues. J was trimmed by 7 bases and V by 1 base; bases with no gene match: 4. Per the germline V gene, CDR1 is SGHVS and CDR2 is FQNEAQ. CDR3 in amino acids: CASSLGDRGRVGYTF. For the CDR3, the DNA is TGTGCCAGCAGCTTAGGGGACAGGGGGCGAGTTGGCTACACCTTC.

This chain connects TRBV5-8 to TRBJ2-7; a weak D match, TRBD1 (6 bases). Looked up from germline, CDR1 is SGHTS and CDR2 is YDEGEE. This CDR3 is built from 12 residues. Trimming removed 1 base from V and 7 bases from J, with 9 bases in between. In nucleotides, the CDR3 is TGTGCCAGCAGCTTGACAGGGCAAGAGCAGTACTTC. This translates into CASSLTGQEQYF.

The chain couples TRBV7-9 to TRBJ2-7, with a weak D call TRBD1 (5 bases). Trimming took off 2 bases at V and 5 bases at J, with 16 bases between the two ends. Germline CDR1 and CDR2: SEHNR and FQNEAQ (reference sequence). There are 15 residues in the CDR3. The DNA of the CDR3 is TGTGCCAGCAGCTTAAAGGGGTTATCCGCACACGAGCAGTACTTC. The encoded protein is CASSLKGLSAHEQYF.

CDR3 amino acids: CASSAPGGPYEQYF. CDR3 DNA sequence: TGTGCCAGCAGTGCTCCAGGGGGTCCCTACGAGCAGTACTTC. The chain couples TRBV25-1 to TRBJ2-7; 7 bases fit TRBD1. Germline-derived CDR1 and CDR2 are MGHDK and SYGVNS. The CDR3 has 14 residues. Trimming cost V 4 bases and J 2 bases; bases outside gene matches: 5.

The chain uses TRBV18 and TRBJ1-2, with D possibly being TRBD1 (5 bases). The CDR3 length is 16 residues. Per germline, CDR1 KGHSH and CDR2 LQKENI. Trimming cost V 1 base and J 8 bases, with 20 bases left between them. The CDR3 reads CASSPRPDTENGGYTF. In nucleotides, the CDR3 is TGTGCCAGCTCACCACGTCCGGACACGGAAAACGGAGGCTACACCTTC.

The chain joins TRBV4-1 to TRBJ2-1, with 13 bases identical to TRBD2. This CDR3 contains 18 residues. Unmatched junction bases numbered 11, after V lost 1 base and J lost 8 bases. The germline V gene encodes CDR1 MGHRA and CDR2 YSYEKL. The CDR3 loop is CASSQGPGLAGVGDEQFF. CDR3 bases: TGCGCCAGCAGCCAAGGTCCAGGACTAGCGGGAGTGGGCGATGAGCAGTTCTTC.

J is TRBJ2-5 and V is TRBV4-2; D remains unclear. CDR3 length: 15 amino acids. The germline V gene has CDR1 LGHNA and CDR2 YNFKEQ. V gave up 0 bases and J gave up 5 bases, with 13 bases separating them. The CDR3 DNA reads as TGTGCCAGCAGCCAAGATCTGGGTACTACGGAGACCCAGTACTTC. Translated, it gives CASSQDLGTTETQYF.

This chain joins TRBV6-5 and TRBJ1-2; 7 bases map to TRBD1. The germline gives CDR1 MNHEY, CDR2 SVGAGI. J was trimmed by 6 bases and V by 0 bases; bases with no gene match: 4. The CDR3 runs to 14 residues. This CDR3 is CASSYSTGLDGYTF. DNA for the CDR3: TGTGCCAGCAGTTACTCGACAGGGTTGGATGGCTACACCTTC.

V and J are TRBV28 and TRBJ1-3; D remains ambiguous. The V end lost 7 bases, the J end lost 1 base, and 5 bases lay between the germline ends. CDR3 length: 12 residues. CDR1 MDHEN and CDR2 SYDVKM come from the germline V gene. The CDR3 bases are TGTGCCAGCATCGGGTCTGGAAACACCATATATTTT. Translation: CASIGSGNTIYF.

The chain recombines TRBV7-9 with TRBJ1-1; D remains ambiguous. Germline values: CDR1 SEHNR, CDR2 FQNEAQ (reference sequence). Trimming removed 1 base at V and 7 bases at J, with 7 bases between. The CDR3 sequence is 12 residues long. The CDR3 nucleotides are TGTGCCAGCAGCTTAGAATACGGTGAAGCTTTCTTT. The encoded protein is CASSLEYGEAFF.

The chain combines TRBV29-1 with TRBJ1-2, with a tentative D call TRBD1 (5 bases). The ends were cut back, 4 bases at V and 3 bases at J, with 18 bases in the middle. CDR1 and CDR2 (germline): SQVTM, ANQGSEA. The CDR3 runs to 15 residues. In DNA form, the CDR3 reads TGCAGCGTTGGGGGGTTTCGGGCGGGCGACTATGGCTACACCTTC. It specifies CSVGGFRAGDYGYTF.

V usage is TRBV5-1 and J usage is TRBJ2-7, with D maybe TRBD2 (5 bases). The CDR3 is made up of 14 amino acids. Trimming took off 1 base at V and 0 bases at J, with 8 bases between the two ends. Germline V gene data show CDR1 as SGHRS and CDR2 as YFSETQ. The CDR3 DNA follows: TGCGCCAGCAGCTTGATGCTAGCCTCCTACGAGCAGTACTTC. This translates into CASSLMLASYEQYF.

This rearrangement joins TRBV5-6 to TRBJ1-5; TRBD1 agrees at 7 bases. In germline, CDR1 is SGHDT, CDR2 YYEEEE. This CDR3 spans 14 amino acids. V shed 4 bases and J 0 bases; nucleotides not matched to a gene: 1. The CDR3 region is CASSNRGSNQPQHF. DNA for the CDR3: TGTGCCAGCAGCAACAGGGGTAGCAATCAGCCCCAGCATTTT.